The rows below give T cell receptor beta chains drawn from one sample of a study of cytomegalovirus exposure and HLA in healthy donors. The table came from immunoSEQ multiplex PCR; TCRdb's copy has only in-frame clones and leaves some out. The sample lists some 95,000 clones, 69% seen once, with about 1.2% in the top ten. The specimen sequenced was PBMCs. The source of these receptors is a female donor in good health and CMV-seronegative. Each CDR3 is given with its conserved first and last residue. The D gene is left open where the match is weak. Size is omitted from some rows. Given values are once, few, many or a class for expanded clones.

D	V	size	J	CDR3	DNA
TRBD2	TRBV9	-	TRBJ2-3	CASSVVLSSGMPDTQYF	TGTGCCAGCAGCGTAGTCCTATCTAGCGGGATGCCAGATACGCAGTATTTT
TRBD2	TRBV28	-	TRBJ2-3	CASSFLAGGPDTQYF	TGTGCCAGCAGTTTCCTAGCGGGAGGTCCAGATACGCAGTATTTT
TRBD2	TRBV2	-	TRBJ2-5	CASMLGQSGGASQTQYF	TGTGCCAGCATGCTCGGTCAGAGCGGGGGGGCCAGTCAGACCCAGTACTTC
TRBD1	TRBV7-2	-	TRBJ1-1	CASSPDRENTEAFF	TGTGCCAGCAGCCCAGACAGGGAGAACACTGAAGCTTTCTTT
TRBD1	TRBV7-3	-	TRBJ1-2	CASSLVGTGADGYTF	TGTGCCAGCAGCTTAGTGGGGACAGGGGCCGATGGCTACACCTTC
TRBD1	TRBV19	-	TRBJ1-3	CASLRQGPLSGNTIYF	TGTGCCAGCCTCCGACAGGGGCCTCTCTCTGGAAACACCATATATTTT
TRBD2	TRBV6-1	-	TRBJ2-1	CASGTSGFNEQFF	TGTGCCAGTGGGACTAGCGGCTTCAATGAGCAGTTCTTC
-	TRBV7-2	-	TRBJ2-7	CASSLNWIASSYEQYF	TGTGCCAGCAGCTTAAATTGGATAGCGAGCTCCTACGAGCAGTACTTC
TRBD2	TRBV6-1	-	TRBJ2-1	CASSEKVVGAGGLYEQFF	TGTGCCAGCAGTGAAAAGGTTGTGGGGGCGGGGGGGCTCTATGAGCAGTTCTTC
-	TRBV28	once	TRBJ1-2	CASSLKRYGYTF	TGTGCCAGCAGCCTGAAGAGGTATGGCTACACCTTC
-	TRBV4-1	-	TRBJ2-5	CASSQGQIQETQYF	TGCGCCAGCAGCCAAGGACAAATCCAAGAGACCCAGTACTTC
-	TRBV7-9	-	TRBJ2-7	CASSLGQSEQYF	TGTGCCAGCAGCTTAGGACAGTCTGAGCAGTACTTC
TRBD2	TRBV7-6	few	TRBJ2-7	CASSLDAGVTYEQYF	TGTGCCAGCAGCTTAGATGCGGGAGTCACCTACGAGCAGTACTTC
-	TRBV29-1	-	TRBJ2-6	CSVAVAFSGANVLTF	TGCAGCGTTGCGGTAGCTTTCTCTGGGGCCAACGTCCTGACTTTC
TRBD1	TRBV19	-	TRBJ1-4	CASSIGVRGQEKLFF	TGTGCCAGTAGTATTGGTGTCAGGGGGCAAGAAAAACTGTTTTTT
TRBD1	TRBV19	-	TRBJ2-1	CASSIDEPSGTGRNEQFF	TGTGCCAGTAGTATAGATGAGCCGTCCGGGACAGGGAGGAATGAGCAGTTCTTC
-	TRBV30	-	TRBJ1-1	CAWSVGMNTEAFF	TGTGCCTGGAGTGTCGGGATGAACACTGAAGCTTTCTTT
-	TRBV4-2	-	TRBJ2-7	CASSQEEGSIYEQYF	TGTGCCAGCAGCCAAGAAGAGGGCTCAATCTACGAGCAGTACTTC
-	TRBV11-3	-	TRBJ2-3	CASSLVWRGPVDTQYF	TGTGCCAGCAGCTTAGTTTGGAGGGGGCCGGTGGATACGCAGTATTTT
TRBD1	TRBV4-1	once	TRBJ2-6	CASSPGTVSSGANVLTF	TGCGCCAGCAGCCCCGGGACAGTGAGCTCTGGGGCCAACGTCCTGACTTTC
TRBD1	TRBV11-2	once	TRBJ2-3	CASSPRGLDADTQYF	TGTGCCAGCAGCCCGAGGGGGCTCGACGCAGATACGCAGTATTTT
-	TRBV2	-	TRBJ1-2	CASSAEANYGYTF	TGTGCCAGCAGTGCAGAAGCTAACTATGGCTACACCTTC
-	TRBV18	few	TRBJ2-5	CASSPPIGGDRYQETQYF	TGTGCCAGCTCACCACCAATCGGTGGTGACAGGTACCAAGAGACCCAGTACTTC
TRBD2	TRBV30	-	TRBJ2-7	CAWSPSGGAGEQYF	TGTGCCTGGAGCCCTAGCGGGGGGGCGGGTGAGCAGTACTTC
-	TRBV29-1	-	TRBJ1-2	CSVRPGQYGYTF	TGCAGCGTTCGCCCGGGACAATATGGCTACACCTTC
-	TRBV29-1	few	TRBJ2-1	CSALTTEYNEQFF	TGCAGCGCTCTAACGACTGAGTACAATGAGCAGTTCTTC
-	TRBV2	-	TRBJ2-2	CASSERMYGELFF	TGTGCCAGCAGTGAGAGAATGTACGGGGAGCTGTTTTTT
TRBD1	TRBV5-3	-	TRBJ2-2	CARSVGFTGGRNTGELFF	TGTGCCAGAAGCGTGGGGTTTACAGGGGGCAGGAACACCGGGGAGCTGTTTTTT
TRBD1	TRBV5-8	-	TRBJ1-2	CASRNRGAYGYTF	TGTGCCAGCCGAAACAGGGGGGCCTATGGCTACACCTTC
TRBD2	TRBV5-1	once	TRBJ2-1	CASSYASGSYNEQFF	TGCGCCAGCAGCTACGCTAGCGGGAGTTACAATGAGCAGTTCTTC
TRBD2	TRBV4-2	medium-sized	TRBJ2-1	CASSHAGTSDYNEQFF	TGTGCCAGCAGCCATGCCGGGACTAGCGACTACAATGAGCAGTTCTTC
TRBD1	TRBV4-3	few	TRBJ1-1	CASSQDSYGRGLTEAFF	TGCGCCAGCAGCCAAGATTCCTACGGCAGGGGGCTTACTGAAGCTTTCTTT
TRBD2	TRBV5-1	few	TRBJ2-1	CASSSGTSGGAPVLRENNEQFF	TGCGCCAGCAGCAGCGGGACTAGCGGGGGGGCGCCGGTACTAAGGGAAAACAATGAGCAGTTCTTC
TRBD1	TRBV6-4	-	TRBJ2-3	CASSEKGTDVGDTQYF	TGTGCCAGCAGTGAAAAAGGGACAGATGTGGGAGATACGCAGTATTTT